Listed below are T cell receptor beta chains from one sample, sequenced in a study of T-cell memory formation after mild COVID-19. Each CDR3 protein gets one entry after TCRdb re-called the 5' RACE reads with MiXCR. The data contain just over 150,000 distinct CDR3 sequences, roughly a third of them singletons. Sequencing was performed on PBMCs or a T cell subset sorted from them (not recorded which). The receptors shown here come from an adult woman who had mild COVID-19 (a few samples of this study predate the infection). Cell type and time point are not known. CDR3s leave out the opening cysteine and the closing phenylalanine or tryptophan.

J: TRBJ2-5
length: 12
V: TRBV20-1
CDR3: SALIQGGGETQY

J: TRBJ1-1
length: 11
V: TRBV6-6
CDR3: ASTGTANTEAF

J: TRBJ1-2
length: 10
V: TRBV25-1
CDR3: ASSVSVHGYT

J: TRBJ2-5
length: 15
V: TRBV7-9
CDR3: ASSAPPASGYQETQY

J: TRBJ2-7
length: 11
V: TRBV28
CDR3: ASSKSDGYEQY

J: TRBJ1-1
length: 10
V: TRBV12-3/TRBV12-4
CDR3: ASSLGSTEAF

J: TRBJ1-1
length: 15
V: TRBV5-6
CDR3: ASSLEGSTIQGTEAF

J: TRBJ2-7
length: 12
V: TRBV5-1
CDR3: ASSFRVGAYEQY

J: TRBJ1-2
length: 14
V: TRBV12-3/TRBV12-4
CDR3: ASSASGTVQRYGYT

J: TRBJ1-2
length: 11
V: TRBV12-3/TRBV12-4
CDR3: ASSFPYSYGYT

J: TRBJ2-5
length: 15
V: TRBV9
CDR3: ASSVATWGNRGETQY

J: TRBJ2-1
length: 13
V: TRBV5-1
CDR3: ASSPGTESYNEQF

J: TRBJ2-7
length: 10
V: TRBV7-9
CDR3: ASRPLSNEQY

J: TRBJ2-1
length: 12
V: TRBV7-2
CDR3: ASSPGLGGNEQF

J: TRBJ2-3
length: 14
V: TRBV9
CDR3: ASSVAGTSGGDTQY

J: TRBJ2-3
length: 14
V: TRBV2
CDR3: ASSTGTSGGSDTQY

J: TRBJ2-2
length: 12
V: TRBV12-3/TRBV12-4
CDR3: ASRSRVYTGELF

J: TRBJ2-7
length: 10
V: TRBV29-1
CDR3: SVRGGAYEQY

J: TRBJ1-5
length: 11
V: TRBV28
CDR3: ASSLALGLSQH

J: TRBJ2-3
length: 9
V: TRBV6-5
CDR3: ASSNSDTQY

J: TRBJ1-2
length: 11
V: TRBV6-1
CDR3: ASSGDRGYGYT

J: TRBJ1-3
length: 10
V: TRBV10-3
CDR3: AIPGSGNTIY

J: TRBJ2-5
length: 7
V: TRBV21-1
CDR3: ARRETQY

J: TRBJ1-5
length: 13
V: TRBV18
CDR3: ASSPDPGPNQPQH

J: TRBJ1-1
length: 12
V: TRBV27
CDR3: ASRRTGGITEAF

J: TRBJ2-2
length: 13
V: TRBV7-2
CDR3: ASSLAGRDPGELF

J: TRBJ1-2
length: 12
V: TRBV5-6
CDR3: ASSQEGRGYGYT

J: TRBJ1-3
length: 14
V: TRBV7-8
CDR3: ASSLRASGTGNTIY

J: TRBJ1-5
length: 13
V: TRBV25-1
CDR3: ASSGTQGGNQPQH

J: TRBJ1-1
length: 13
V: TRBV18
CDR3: ASSPPSTGRAEAF

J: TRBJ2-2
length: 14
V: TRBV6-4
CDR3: ASSATSDANTGELF

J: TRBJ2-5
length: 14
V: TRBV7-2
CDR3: ASSPRDRGDGETQY

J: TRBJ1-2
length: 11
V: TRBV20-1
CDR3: SARNHGRNGYT

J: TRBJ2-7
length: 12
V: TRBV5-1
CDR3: ASSPWGTAYEQY